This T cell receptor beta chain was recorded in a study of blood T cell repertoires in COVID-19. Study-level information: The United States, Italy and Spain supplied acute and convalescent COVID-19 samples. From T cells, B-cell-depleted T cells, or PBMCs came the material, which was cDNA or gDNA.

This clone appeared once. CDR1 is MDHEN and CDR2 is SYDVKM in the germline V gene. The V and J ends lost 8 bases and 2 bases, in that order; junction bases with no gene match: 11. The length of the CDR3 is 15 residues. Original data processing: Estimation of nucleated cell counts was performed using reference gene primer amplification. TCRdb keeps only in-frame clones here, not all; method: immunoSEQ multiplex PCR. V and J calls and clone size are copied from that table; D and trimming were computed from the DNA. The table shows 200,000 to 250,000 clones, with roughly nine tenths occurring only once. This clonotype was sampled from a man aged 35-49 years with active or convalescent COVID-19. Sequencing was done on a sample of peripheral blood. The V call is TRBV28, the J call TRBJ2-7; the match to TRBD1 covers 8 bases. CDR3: CASSRPGGEAYEQYF. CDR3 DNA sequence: TGTGCCAGCTCAAGGCCAGGGGGCGAAGCCTACGAGCAGTACTTC.